This T cell receptor beta chain came from a study of T cells after yellow fever vaccination. Whole-study context: Fractions of low cell number were prepared using SMART-Seq v4 Ultra Low Input.

On this clonotype itself: Its target is unknown.

The CDR3 covers 17 residues. V was clipped by 2 bases and J by 5 bases, with 21 bases between them. CDR1 and CDR2 from the germline V gene are SGHRS and YFSETQ. From the 5' RACE reads, TCRdb called clonotypes with MiXCR, one entry per CDR3 protein. The table has 240,000 or so distinct CDR3 sequences, 6.5% to 8.5% seen once. Overall study results and limits: Post-booster repertoires again held most primary-vaccination clones (around 95% CD4, around 90% CD8). Peaking faster, on day 5 versus 15, the secondary response was nonetheless weaker. Any FACS-sorted repertoire could hold abundant clonotypes that contaminate it from the bulk population.

This rearrangement joins TRBV5-1 to TRBJ2-3; D remains ambiguous. The receptor comes from a man aged 25 to 40 who received the YFV17D yellow fever vaccine. The sequences come from CD4+ T cells sorted from PBMCs, collected 15 days after the yellow fever booster vaccination. The CDR3 region has the DNA TGCGCCAGCAGCTTTCCGGTATCCTTGAATGGTGGAGATACGCAGTATTTT. This translates into CASSFPVSLNGGDTQYF. Filled out from reference TRBV5-1 and TRBJ2-3, the complete variable domain reads KAGVTQTPRYLIKTRGQQVTLSCSPISGHRSVSWYQQTPGQGLQFLFEYFSETQRNKGNFPGRFSGRQFSNSRSEMNVSTLELGDSALYLCASSFPVSLNGGDTQYFGPGTRLTVL.